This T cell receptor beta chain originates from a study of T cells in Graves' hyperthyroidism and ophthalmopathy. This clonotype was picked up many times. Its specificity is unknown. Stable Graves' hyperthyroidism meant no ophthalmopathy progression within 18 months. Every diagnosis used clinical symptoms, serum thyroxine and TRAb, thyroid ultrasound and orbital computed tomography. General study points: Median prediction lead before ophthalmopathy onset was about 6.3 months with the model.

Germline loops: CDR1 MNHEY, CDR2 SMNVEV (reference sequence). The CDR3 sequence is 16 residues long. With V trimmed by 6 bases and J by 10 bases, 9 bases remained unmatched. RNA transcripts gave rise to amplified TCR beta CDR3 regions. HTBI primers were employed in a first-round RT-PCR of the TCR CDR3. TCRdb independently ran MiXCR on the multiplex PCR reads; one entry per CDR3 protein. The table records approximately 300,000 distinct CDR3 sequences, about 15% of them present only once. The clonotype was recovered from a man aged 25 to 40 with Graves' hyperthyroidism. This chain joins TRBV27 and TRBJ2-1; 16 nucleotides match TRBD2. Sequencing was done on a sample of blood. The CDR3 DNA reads TGTGCCAGCAGGCGGGGACTAGCGGGAGGGCCATGGGAGCAGTTCTTC. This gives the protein CASRRGLAGGPWEQFF.